The source of this TCR beta chain is a study of neoadjuvant nivolumab and ipilimumab in lung cancer. Study details: Patients got nivolumab 3 mg/kg on days 1, 15 and 29; combination added ipilimumab 1 mg/kg day 1. Study results and caveats: Resected-tumor TCR richness correlated positively with pretherapy blood richness.

The CDR3 runs 15 residues. V lost 4 bases and J 2 bases, leaving 12 bases between the germline ends. Germline-derived CDR1 and CDR2 are SGHNT and YYREEE (reference sequence). Comments on this clone: The antigen remains undetermined.

Produced via immunoSEQ multiplex PCR; TCRdb's table is partial and in-frame only. The sample records about 3,700 clones, roughly 86% being singletons. The rearrangement uses TRBV5-4 and TRBJ2-2; tentatively, D is TRBD2 (5 bases). This material consisted of adjacent normal lung tissue, taken after neoadjuvant nivolumab, alone or with ipilimumab, at or shortly before surgery. The clonotype originates from an adult with non-small cell lung cancer. The CDR3 spells CASSLFRGNTGELFF. CDR3 in DNA: TGTGCCAGCAGCCTGTTCCGGGGTAACACCGGGGAGCTGTTTTTT.